This TCR beta chain was identified in a study of T cell responses to AZD1222 COVID-19 vaccine. Study observations and caveats: Samples come after the peak T cell response, not at day 14.

This clone was seen only a few times. Its target is not known. The CDR3 consists of 15 residues. The germline V gene encodes CDR1 SGDLS and CDR2 YYNGEE. V was cut by 0 bases and J by 3 bases, with 12 bases left in between. Produced via immunoSEQ multiplex PCR; TCRdb's table is partial and in-frame only. The profile shows 77,000 or so clones, around 88% of them singletons. The rearrangement links TRBV9 to TRBJ1-1, with TRBD1 as a possible D gene (5 bases). The clonotype comes from an adult in good health. Sequenced here: peripheral blood, sampled on day 0 of AZD1222 vaccination. CDR3 loop: CASSVGTLGDTEAFF. The DNA for the CDR3 is TGTGCCAGCAGCGTAGGGACTCTGGGGGACACTGAAGCTTTCTTT.